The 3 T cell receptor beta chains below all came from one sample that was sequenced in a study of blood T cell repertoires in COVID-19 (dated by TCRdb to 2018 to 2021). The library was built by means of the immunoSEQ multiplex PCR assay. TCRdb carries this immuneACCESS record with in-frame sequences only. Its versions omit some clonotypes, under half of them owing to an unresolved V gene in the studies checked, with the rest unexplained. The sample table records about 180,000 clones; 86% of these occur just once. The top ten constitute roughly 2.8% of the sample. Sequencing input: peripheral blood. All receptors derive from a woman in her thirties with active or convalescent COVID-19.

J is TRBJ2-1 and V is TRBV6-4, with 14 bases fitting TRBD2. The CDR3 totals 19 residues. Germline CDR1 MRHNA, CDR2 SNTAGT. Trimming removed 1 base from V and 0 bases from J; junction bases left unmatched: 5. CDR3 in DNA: TGTGCCAGCAGTGACTTAACCGGGACTAGCGGGAGCTCCTACAATGAGCAGTTCTTC. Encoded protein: CASSDLTGTSGSSYNEQFF.

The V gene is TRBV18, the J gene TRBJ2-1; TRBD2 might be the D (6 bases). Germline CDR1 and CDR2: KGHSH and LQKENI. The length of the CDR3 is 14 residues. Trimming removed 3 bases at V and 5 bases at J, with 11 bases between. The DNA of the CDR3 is TGTGCCAGCTCACCGGGACTCTCGAACAATGAGCAGTTCTTC. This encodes CASSPGLSNNEQFF. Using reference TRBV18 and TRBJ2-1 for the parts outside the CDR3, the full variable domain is NAGVMQNPRHLVRRRGQEARLRCSPMKGHSHVYWYRQLPEEGLKFMVYLQKENIIDESGMPKERFSAEFPKEGPSILRIQQVVRGDSAAYFCASSPGLSNNEQFFGPGTRLTVL.

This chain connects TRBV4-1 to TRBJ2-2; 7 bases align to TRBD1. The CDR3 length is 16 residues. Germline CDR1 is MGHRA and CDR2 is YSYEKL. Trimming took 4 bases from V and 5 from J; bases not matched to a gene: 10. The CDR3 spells CASSLWRGGGTGELFF. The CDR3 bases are TGCGCCAGCAGCCTTTGGAGAGGGGGCGGAACCGGGGAGCTGTTTTTT.